This TCR beta chain was retrieved from a study of HIV-infected patients and healthy controls. All unsorted peripheral T cells were captured because whole blood was used without fractionation. In its sample, this clonotype is medium-sized. 500 ng RNA was reverse transcribed with alpha and beta constant-region primers. Each of the alpha and beta chains got its own library through chain-specific third strand synthesis with indices. TCRdb reanalysed the 5' RACE reads using MiXCR and keeps one entry per CDR3 protein. The table shows thousands of distinct CDR3 sequences, with about 7.3% occurring only once. Germline CDR1 and CDR2: DFQATT and SNEGSKA (reference sequence). The CDR3 loop spans 14 amino acids. The V and J ends lost 5 bases and 5 bases respectively, with 18 bases between them.

The source is an adult with HIV infection. This rearrangement joins TRBV20-1 to TRBJ2-5; D is unclear. Here the sequenced sample was blood, taken before antiretroviral therapy. CDR3: CSAQEGPPYETQYF. The CDR3, as DNA: TGCAGTGCTCAAGAAGGACCCCCGTATGAGACCCAGTACTTC.